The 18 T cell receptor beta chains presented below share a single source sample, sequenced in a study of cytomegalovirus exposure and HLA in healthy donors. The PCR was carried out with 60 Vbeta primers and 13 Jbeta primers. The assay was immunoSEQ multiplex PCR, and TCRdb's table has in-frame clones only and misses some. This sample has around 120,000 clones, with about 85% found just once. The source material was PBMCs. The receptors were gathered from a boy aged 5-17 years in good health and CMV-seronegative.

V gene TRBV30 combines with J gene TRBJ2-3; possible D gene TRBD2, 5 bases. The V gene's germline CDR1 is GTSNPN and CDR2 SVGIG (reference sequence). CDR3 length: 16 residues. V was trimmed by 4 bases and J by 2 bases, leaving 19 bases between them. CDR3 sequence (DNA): TGTGCCTGGACAGAGGGATTAGCGTATTACACAGATACGCAGTATTTT. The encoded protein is CAWTEGLAYYTDTQYF.

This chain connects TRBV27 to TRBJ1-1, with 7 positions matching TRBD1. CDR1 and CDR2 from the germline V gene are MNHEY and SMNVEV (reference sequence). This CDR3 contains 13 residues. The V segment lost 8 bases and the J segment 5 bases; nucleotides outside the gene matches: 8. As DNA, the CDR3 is TGTGCCAGCGGGACTTTGACAGGGACTGAAGCTTTCTTT. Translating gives CASGTLTGTEAFF.

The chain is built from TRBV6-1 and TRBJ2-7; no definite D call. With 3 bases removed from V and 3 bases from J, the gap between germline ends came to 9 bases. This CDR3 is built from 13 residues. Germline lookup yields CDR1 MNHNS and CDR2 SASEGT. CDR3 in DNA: TGTGCCAGCAGTGAGCTAACAGACTACGAGCAGTACTTC. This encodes CASSELTDYEQYF.

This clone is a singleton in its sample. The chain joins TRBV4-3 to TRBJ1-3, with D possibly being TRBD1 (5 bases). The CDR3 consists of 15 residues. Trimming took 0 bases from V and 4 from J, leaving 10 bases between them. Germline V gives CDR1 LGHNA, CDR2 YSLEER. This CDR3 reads CASSQDSQGGNTIYF. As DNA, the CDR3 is TGCGCCAGCAGCCAAGACAGCCAGGGCGGAAACACCATATATTTT.

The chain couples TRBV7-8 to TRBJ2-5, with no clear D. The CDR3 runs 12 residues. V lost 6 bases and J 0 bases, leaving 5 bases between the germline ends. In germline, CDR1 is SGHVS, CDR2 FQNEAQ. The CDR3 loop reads CASRRYQETQYF. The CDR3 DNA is TGTGCCAGCAGGCGTTACCAAGAGACCCAGTACTTC.

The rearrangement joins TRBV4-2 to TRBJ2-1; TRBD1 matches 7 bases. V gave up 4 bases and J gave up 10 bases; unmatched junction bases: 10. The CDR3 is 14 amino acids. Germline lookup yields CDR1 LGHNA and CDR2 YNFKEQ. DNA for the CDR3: TGTGCCAGCAGCCCCCCGGACAGGCAAGGCGAGCAGTTCTTC. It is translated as CASSPPDRQGEQFF.

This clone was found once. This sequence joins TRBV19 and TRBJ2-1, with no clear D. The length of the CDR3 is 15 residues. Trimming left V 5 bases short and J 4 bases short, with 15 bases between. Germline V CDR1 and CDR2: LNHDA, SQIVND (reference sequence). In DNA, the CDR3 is TGTGCCAGTAGTGCCCACGGTACTACTTACAATGAGCAGTTCTTC. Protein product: CASSAHGTTYNEQFF.

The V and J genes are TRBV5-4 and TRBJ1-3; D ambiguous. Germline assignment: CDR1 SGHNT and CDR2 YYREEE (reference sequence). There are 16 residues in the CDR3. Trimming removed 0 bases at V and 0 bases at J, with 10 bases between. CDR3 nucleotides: TGTGCCAGCAGCTTGGCCTTGGGCAGCTCTGGAAACACCATATATTTT. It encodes CASSLALGSSGNTIYF.

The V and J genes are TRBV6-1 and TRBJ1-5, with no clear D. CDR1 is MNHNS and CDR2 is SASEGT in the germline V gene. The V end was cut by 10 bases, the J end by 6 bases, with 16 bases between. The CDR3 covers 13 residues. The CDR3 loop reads CATTPRGGQPQHF. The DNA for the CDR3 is TGTGCCACCACTCCGCGTGGTGGTCAGCCCCAGCATTTT.

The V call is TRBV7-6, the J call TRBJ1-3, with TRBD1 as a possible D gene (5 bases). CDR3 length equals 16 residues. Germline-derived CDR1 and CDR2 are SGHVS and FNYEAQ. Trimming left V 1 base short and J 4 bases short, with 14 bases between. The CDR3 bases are TGTGCCAGCAGCTTAGAGGGGTCGGCGTCCGGAAACACCATATATTTT. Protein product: CASSLEGSASGNTIYF. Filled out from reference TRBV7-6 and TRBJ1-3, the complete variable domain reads GAGVSQSPRYKVTKRGQDVALRCDPISGHVSLYWYRQALGQGPEFLTYFNYEAQQDKSGLPNDRFSAERPEGSISTLTIQRTEQRDSAMYRCASSLEGSASGNTIYFGEGSWLTVV.

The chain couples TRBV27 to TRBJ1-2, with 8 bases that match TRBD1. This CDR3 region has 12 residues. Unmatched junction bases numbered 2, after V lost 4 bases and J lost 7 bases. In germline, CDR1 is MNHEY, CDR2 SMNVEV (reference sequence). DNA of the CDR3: TGTGCCAGCAGTTCTCAGGGGGCTGGCTACACCTTC. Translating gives CASSSQGAGYTF.

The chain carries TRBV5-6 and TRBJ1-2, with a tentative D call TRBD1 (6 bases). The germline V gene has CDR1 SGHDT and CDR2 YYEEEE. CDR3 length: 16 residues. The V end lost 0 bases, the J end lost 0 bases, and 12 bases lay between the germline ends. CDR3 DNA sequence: TGTGCCAGCAGCTTGGATACAGGGTCCCCTAACTATGGCTACACCTTC. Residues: CASSLDTGSPNYGYTF.

CDR3 nucleotides: TGTGCCAGCAGCGCCGACAGGGGGCCTGGCACTGAAGCTTTCTTT. It encodes CASSADRGPGTEAFF. This chain connects TRBV9 to TRBJ1-1; 10 nucleotides line up with TRBD1. The CDR3 extends over 15 amino acids. Trimming removed 3 bases from V and 4 bases from J; junction bases left unmatched: 6. CDR1 is SGDLS and CDR2 is YYNGEE in the germline V gene.

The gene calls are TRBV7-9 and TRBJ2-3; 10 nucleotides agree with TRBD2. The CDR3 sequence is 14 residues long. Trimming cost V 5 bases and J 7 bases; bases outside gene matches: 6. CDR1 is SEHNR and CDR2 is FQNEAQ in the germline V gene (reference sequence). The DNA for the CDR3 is TGTGCCAGCAGCCCTAGCGGGAGTACGAATACGCAGTATTTT. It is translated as CASSPSGSTNTQYF.

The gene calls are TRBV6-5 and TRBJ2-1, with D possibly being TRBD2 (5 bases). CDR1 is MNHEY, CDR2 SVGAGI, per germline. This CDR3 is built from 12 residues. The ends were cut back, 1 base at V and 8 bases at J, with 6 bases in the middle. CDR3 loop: CASSYLRDEQFF. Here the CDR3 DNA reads TGTGCCAGCAGTTACTTGCGGGATGAGCAGTTCTTC.

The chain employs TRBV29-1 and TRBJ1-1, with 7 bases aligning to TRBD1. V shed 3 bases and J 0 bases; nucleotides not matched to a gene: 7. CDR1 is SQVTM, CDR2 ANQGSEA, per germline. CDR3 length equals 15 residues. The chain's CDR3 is CSVDSNRGLNTEAFF. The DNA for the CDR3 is TGCAGCGTTGATTCTAACAGGGGACTGAACACTGAAGCTTTCTTT.

The CDR3 spells CASGEGLAGYEQYF. In DNA form, the CDR3 reads TGTGCTAGTGGTGAGGGACTAGCGGGCTACGAGCAGTACTTC. J is TRBJ2-7 and V is TRBV12-5, with 12 bases lining up with TRBD2. CDR1 LGHNT and CDR2 FRNRAP come from the germline V gene. The trim removed 5 bases at V and 3 bases at J, leaving 2 bases unmatched. This CDR3 has 14 residues.

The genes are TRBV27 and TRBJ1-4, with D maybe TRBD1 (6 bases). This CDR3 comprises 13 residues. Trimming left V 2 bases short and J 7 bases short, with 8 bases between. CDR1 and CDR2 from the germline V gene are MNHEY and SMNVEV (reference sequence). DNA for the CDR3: TGTGCCAGCAGTTTAGGGGGGGCTGAAAAACTGTTTTTT. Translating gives CASSLGGAEKLFF. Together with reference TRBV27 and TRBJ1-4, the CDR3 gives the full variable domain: EAQVTQNPRYLITVTGKKLTVTCSQNMNHEYMSWYRQDPGLGLRQIYYSMNVEVTDKGDVPEGYKVSRKEKRNFPLILESPSPNQTSLYFCASSLGGAEKLFFGSGTQLSVL.